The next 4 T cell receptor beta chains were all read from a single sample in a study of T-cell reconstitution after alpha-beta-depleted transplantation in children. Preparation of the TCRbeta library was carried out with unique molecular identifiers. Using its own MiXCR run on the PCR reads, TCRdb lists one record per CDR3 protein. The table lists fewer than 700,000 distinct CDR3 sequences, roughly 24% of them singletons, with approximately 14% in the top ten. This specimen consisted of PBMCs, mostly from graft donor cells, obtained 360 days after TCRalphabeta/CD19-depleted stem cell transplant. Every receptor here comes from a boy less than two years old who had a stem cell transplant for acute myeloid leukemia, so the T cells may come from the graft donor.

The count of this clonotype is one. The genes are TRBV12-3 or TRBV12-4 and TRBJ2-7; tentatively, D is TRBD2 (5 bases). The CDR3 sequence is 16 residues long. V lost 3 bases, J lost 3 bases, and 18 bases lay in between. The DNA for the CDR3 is TGTGCCAGCAGTTTCCTCGGGATGGGCAGCGACTACGAGCAGTACTTC. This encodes CASSFLGMGSDYEQYF.

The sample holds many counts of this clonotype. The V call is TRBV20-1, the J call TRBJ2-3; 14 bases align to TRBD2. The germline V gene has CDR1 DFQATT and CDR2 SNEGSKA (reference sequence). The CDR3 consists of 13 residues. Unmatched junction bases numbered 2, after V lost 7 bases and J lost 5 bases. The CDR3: CSVGTSGGDTQYF. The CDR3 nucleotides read TGCAGTGTCGGGACTAGCGGGGGAGATACGCAGTATTTT.

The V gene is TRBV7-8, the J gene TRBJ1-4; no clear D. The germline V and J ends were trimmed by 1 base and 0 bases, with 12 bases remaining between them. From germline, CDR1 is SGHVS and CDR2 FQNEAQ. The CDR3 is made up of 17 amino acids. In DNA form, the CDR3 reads TGTGCCAGCAGCTTAGAGGGAGTTGGGGCAACTAATGAAAAACTGTTTTTT. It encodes CASSLEGVGATNEKLFF.

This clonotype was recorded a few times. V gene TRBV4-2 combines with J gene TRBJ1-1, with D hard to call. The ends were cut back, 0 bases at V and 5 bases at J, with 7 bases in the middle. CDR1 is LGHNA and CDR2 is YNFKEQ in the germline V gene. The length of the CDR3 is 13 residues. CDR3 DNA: TGTGCCAGCAGCCAAGATACCTGGACTGAAGCTTTCTTT. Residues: CASSQDTWTEAFF.